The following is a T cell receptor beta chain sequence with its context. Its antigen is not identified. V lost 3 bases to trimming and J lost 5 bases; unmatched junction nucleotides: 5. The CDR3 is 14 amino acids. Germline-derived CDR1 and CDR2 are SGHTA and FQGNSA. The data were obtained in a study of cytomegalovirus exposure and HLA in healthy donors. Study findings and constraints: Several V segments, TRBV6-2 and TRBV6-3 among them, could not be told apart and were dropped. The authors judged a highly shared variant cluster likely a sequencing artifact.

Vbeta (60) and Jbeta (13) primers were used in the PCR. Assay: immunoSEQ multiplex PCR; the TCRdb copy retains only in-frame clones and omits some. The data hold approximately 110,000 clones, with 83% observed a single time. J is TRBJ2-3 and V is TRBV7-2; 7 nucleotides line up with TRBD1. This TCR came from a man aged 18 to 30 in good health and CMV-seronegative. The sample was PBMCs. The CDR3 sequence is CASSFDRDVDTQYF. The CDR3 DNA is TGTGCCAGCAGCTTTGACAGGGATGTAGATACGCAGTATTTT.